This passage covers 19 T cell receptor beta chains from one sample sequenced in a study of OX40 agonist ivuxolimab in advanced cancers. Some clones are missing from TCRdb's copy, which holds only in-frame ones; the method was immunoSEQ multiplex PCR. There are 70,000 to 75,000 clones in the sample; around 86% occur only once, and less than 1.1% lies in the top ten. The sequencing here drew on CD4+ or CD8+ T cells sorted from blood, taken in a trial of the OX40 agonist ivuxolimab. These receptors originate from an adult with an advanced solid tumor such as melanoma, head and neck, liver or kidney cancer.

The rearrangement links TRBV7-2 to TRBJ1-2; 7 positions match TRBD1. This CDR3 contains 15 residues. The trim removed 5 bases at V and 8 bases at J, leaving 14 bases unmatched. Germline V gene lookup returns CDR1 SGHTA and CDR2 FQGNSA. The CDR3, as DNA: TGTGCCAGCAGCCGAGGGGGTCGGACAGGAGACGGCTACACCTTC. Encoded protein: CASSRGGRTGDGYTF. The full variable domain, its missing parts supplied by reference TRBV7-2 and TRBJ1-2, is GAGVSQSPSNKVTEKGKDVELRCDPISGHTALYWYRQSLGQGLEFLIYFQGNSAPDKSGLPSDRFSAERTGGSVSTLTIQRTQQEDSAVYLCASSRGGRTGDGYTFGSGTRLTVV.

V usage is TRBV6-5 and J usage is TRBJ2-7; the match to TRBD2 covers 13 bases. The CDR3 is 14 amino acids. Trimming took 6 bases from V and 4 from J; bases not matched to a gene: 3. The germline CDR1 and CDR2 sequences are MNHEY and SVGAGI. DNA of the CDR3: TGTGCCAGCAGACGACTAGCGGGAGGATACGAGCAGTACTTC. It specifies CASRRLAGGYEQYF.

The V and J genes are TRBV4-3 and TRBJ2-3; 11 positions agree with TRBD2. V lost 6 bases and J lost 4; bases outside the gene matches: 9. Germline V gene data show CDR1 as LGHNA and CDR2 as YSLEER. The CDR3 totals 16 residues. The CDR3 DNA is TGCGCCAGCAGTCAGACCACTAGCGGGAGCGCAGATACGCAGTATTTT. Its protein is CASSQTTSGSADTQYF.

This chain connects TRBV18 to TRBJ2-5; no firm D call. This CDR3 has 13 residues. Germline lookup yields CDR1 KGHSH and CDR2 LQKENI. With 0 bases removed from V and 4 bases from J, the gap between germline ends came to 6 bases. This chain's CDR3 is CASSPPGSETQYF. As DNA, the CDR3 is TGTGCCAGCTCACCACCAGGATCAGAGACCCAGTACTTC. Full variable domain (outside the CDR3, taken from reference TRBV18 and TRBJ2-5): NAGVMQNPRHLVRRRGQEARLRCSPMKGHSHVYWYRQLPEEGLKFMVYLQKENIIDESGMPKERFSAEFPKEGPSILRIQQVVRGDSAAYFCASSPPGSETQYFGPGTRLLVL.

The chain is built from TRBV30 and TRBJ2-1; 7 bases agree with TRBD1. The trim removed 0 bases at V and 8 bases at J, leaving 10 bases unmatched. From germline, CDR1 is GTSNPN and CDR2 SVGIG (reference sequence). CDR3 length: 15 amino acids. CDR3 amino acids: CAWSVGQDGVDEQFF. CDR3 coding DNA: TGTGCCTGGAGTGTTGGACAGGACGGGGTCGATGAGCAGTTCTTC. The full variable domain, with the rest looked up from reference TRBV30 and TRBJ2-1, is SQTIHQWPATLVQPVGSPLSLECTVEGTSNPNLYWYRQAAGRGLQLLFYSVGIGQISSEVPQNLSASRPQDRQFILSSKKLLLSDSGFYLCAWSVGQDGVDEQFFGPGTRLTVL.

This CDR3 is CASSPSTGTSYEQYF. Here the CDR3 DNA reads TGTGCCAGTAGTCCCTCGACAGGGACCTCCTACGAGCAGTACTTC. The chain employs TRBV19 and TRBJ2-7; 7 bases fit TRBD1. V trimming: 5 bases; J trimming: 0 bases; junction bases outside the gene matches: 7. The CDR3 totals 15 residues. The germline gives CDR1 LNHDA, CDR2 SQIVND (reference sequence).

This clone has only a few counts. The chain combines TRBV11-2 with TRBJ2-6, with D perhaps TRBD2 (6 bases). The V end was cut by 3 bases, the J end by 1 base, with 7 bases between. Germline CDR1 is SGHAT and CDR2 is FQNNGV. CDR3 length: 15 amino acids. CDR3 in DNA: TGTGCCAGCAGCTTGGGAGGATCTGGGGCCAACGTCCTGACTTTC. Protein sequence: CASSLGGSGANVLTF.

This clone was seen a handful of times. The genes are TRBV7-9 and TRBJ1-1; the D gene is possibly TRBD1 (6 bases). This CDR3 has 19 amino acids. The germline gives CDR1 SEHNR, CDR2 FQNEAQ (reference sequence). The V gene lost 2 bases and the J gene lost 1 base, with 23 bases spanning the gap. CDR3 in DNA: TGTGCCAGCAGCTTAAGCCCTGCCCAGGGTGGGGGGCCGAACACTGAAGCTTTCTTT. Its translation: CASSLSPAQGGGPNTEAFF.

This sequence joins TRBV5-1 and TRBJ1-1; D possibly corresponds to TRBD1 (6 bases). The CDR3 is made up of 16 amino acids. V shed 0 bases and J shed 5 bases, with 17 bases lying between them. In germline, CDR1 is SGHRS, CDR2 YFSETQ. The CDR3 DNA reads as TGCGCCAGCAGCTTGGAAGGGGGGCGACTATTGACTGAAGCTTTCTTT. Its translation: CASSLEGGRLLTEAFF.

The rearrangement links TRBV5-1 to TRBJ2-2; 7 nucleotides agree with TRBD1. Germline V lookup: CDR1 SGHRS, CDR2 YFSETQ. The CDR3 totals 16 residues. V trimming: 6 bases; J trimming: 2 bases; junction bases outside the gene matches: 10. In nucleotides, the CDR3 is TGCGCCAGCATCCTGGACAGGCTGACTAACACCGGGGAGCTGTTTTTT. Translation: CASILDRLTNTGELFF.

The chain links TRBV5-1 to TRBJ1-1, with no clear D. V lost 4 bases to trimming and J lost 6 bases, with 16 bases between them. The germline gives CDR1 SGHRS, CDR2 YFSETQ. The CDR3 totals 14 residues. Here the CDR3 reads CASSRLVSSPEAFF. CDR3 DNA: TGCGCCAGCAGCCGGCTGGTGTCGAGTCCTGAAGCTTTCTTT. Full variable domain (missing parts from reference TRBV5-1 and TRBJ1-1): KAGVTQTPRYLIKTRGQQVTLSCSPISGHRSVSWYQQTPGQGLQFLFEYFSETQRNKGNFPGRFSGRQFSNSRSEMNVSTLELGDSALYLCASSRLVSSPEAFFGQGTRLTVV.

This chain uses TRBV27 with TRBJ2-5; 8 nucleotides align to TRBD1. The germline V gene has CDR1 MNHEY and CDR2 SMNVEV (reference sequence). The J segment lost 1 base and the V segment lost 6 bases, leaving 4 bases of the junction unmatched. The CDR3 consists of 14 residues. This chain's CDR3 is CASRRDRLQETQYF. In nucleotides, the CDR3 is TGTGCCAGCAGGAGGGACAGGCTCCAAGAGACCCAGTACTTC.

The chain couples TRBV7-6 to TRBJ2-5; 9 bases agree with TRBD1. The CDR3 contains 15 residues. J was trimmed by 5 bases and V by 3 bases; bases with no gene match: 7. CDR1 and CDR2 (germline): SGHVS, FNYEAQ. The CDR3 region is CASSFRDREWETQYF. The CDR3 nucleotides read TGTGCCAGCAGCTTCCGGGACAGGGAATGGGAGACCCAGTACTTC.

V gene TRBV9 combines with J gene TRBJ2-1; 11 nucleotides match TRBD2. V was pared by 4 bases and J by 0 bases, with 6 bases of the junction left unmatched. The CDR3 covers 17 residues. Germline CDR1 and CDR2: SGDLS and YYNGEE. Written as DNA, the CDR3 is TGTGCCAGCAGCCCGGGGACTAGCGGAGGCTCCTACAATGAGCAGTTCTTC. Translating gives CASSPGTSGGSYNEQFF.

The chain employs TRBV7-2 and TRBJ1-5, with D unclear. This CDR3 is 15 amino acids long. CDR1 is SGHTA, CDR2 FQGNSA, per germline. Trimming shortened V by 5 bases and J by 3 bases, and 14 bases separated the two germline ends. In DNA, the CDR3 is TGTGCCAGCAGCCAAGGCGGGATCTTCAATCAGCCCCAGCATTTT. Translating gives CASSQGGIFNQPQHF.

The rearrangement joins TRBV7-9 to TRBJ2-1, with 11 bases matching TRBD1. The V segment lost 3 bases and the J segment 7 bases; nucleotides outside the gene matches: 5. In germline, CDR1 is SEHNR, CDR2 FQNEAQ (reference sequence). CDR3 size: 15 residues. CDR3 in amino acids: CASSLAGTGGNEQFF. CDR3 bases: TGTGCCAGCAGCTTGGCCGGGACAGGGGGGAATGAGCAGTTCTTC.

This rearrangement joins TRBV7-9 to TRBJ2-5; TRBD1 or TRBD2 may be the D gene (6 bases each). V was trimmed by 1 base and J by 5 bases, leaving 14 bases between them. The germline V gene has CDR1 SEHNR and CDR2 FQNEAQ (reference sequence). This CDR3 has 15 residues. The CDR3 DNA reads TGTGCCAGCAGCTTAGATATATTGGGGGGCGAGACCCAGTACTTC. It yields the protein CASSLDILGGETQYF.

The chain is built from TRBV28 and TRBJ2-1, with D perhaps matching TRBD2 (6 bases). The germline V and J ends were trimmed by 5 bases and 5 bases, with 10 bases remaining between them. This CDR3 region has 13 residues. Germline V gene data show CDR1 as MDHEN and CDR2 as SYDVKM. The CDR3 protein is CASSPLANNEQFF. CDR3 in DNA: TGTGCCAGCAGTCCGCTAGCGAACAATGAGCAGTTCTTC.

V is TRBV18 and J is TRBJ1-2; 8 bases line up with TRBD1. The V gene's germline CDR1 is KGHSH and CDR2 LQKENI. Unmatched junction bases numbered 7, after V lost 3 bases and J lost 4 bases. The CDR3 extends over 15 amino acids. The chain's CDR3 is CASSPQTGEGYGYTF. CDR3 coding DNA: TGTGCCAGCTCACCGCAGACAGGGGAGGGCTATGGCTACACCTTC.